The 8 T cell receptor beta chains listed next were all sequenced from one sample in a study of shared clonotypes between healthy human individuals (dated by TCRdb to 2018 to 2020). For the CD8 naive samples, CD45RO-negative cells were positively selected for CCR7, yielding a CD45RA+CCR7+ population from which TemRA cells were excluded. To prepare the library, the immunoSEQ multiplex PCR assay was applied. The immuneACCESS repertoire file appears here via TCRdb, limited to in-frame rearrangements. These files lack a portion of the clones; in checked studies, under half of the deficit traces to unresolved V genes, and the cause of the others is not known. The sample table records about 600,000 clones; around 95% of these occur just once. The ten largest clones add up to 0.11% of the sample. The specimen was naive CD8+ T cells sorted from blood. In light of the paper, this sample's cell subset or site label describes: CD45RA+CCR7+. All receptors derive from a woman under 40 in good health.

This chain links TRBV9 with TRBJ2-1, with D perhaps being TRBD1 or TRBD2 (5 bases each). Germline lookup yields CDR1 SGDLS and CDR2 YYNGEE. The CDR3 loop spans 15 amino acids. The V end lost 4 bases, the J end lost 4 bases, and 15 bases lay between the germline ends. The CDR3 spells CASSYEKGTYNEQFF. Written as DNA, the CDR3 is TGTGCCAGCAGCTACGAAAAAGGGACGTACAATGAGCAGTTCTTC.

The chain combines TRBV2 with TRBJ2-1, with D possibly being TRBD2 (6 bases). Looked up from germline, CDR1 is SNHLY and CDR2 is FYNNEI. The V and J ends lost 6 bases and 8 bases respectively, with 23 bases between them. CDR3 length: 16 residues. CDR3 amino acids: CASSGEPPDWDYEQFF. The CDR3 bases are TGTGCCAGCAGCGGTGAACCCCCGGACTGGGACTATGAGCAGTTCTTC. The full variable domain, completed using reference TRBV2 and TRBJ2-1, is EPEVTQTPSHQVTQMGQEVILRCVPISNHLYFYWYRQILGQKVEFLVSFYNNEISEKSEIFDDQFSVERPDGSNFTLKIRSTKLEDSAMYFCASSGEPPDWDYEQFFGPGTRLTVL.

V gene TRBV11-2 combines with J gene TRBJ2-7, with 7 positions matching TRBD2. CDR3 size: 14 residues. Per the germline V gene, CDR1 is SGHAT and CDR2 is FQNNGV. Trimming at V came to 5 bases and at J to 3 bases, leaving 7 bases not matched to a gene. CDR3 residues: CASSGRDYLYEQYF. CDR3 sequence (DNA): TGTGCCAGCAGCGGACGGGACTACCTCTACGAGCAGTACTTC.

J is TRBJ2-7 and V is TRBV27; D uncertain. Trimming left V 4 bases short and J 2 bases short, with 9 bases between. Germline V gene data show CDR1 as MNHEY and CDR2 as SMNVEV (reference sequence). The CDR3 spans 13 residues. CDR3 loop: CASSYSTAYEQYF. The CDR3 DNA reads TGTGCCAGCAGTTACAGTACCGCCTACGAGCAGTACTTC.

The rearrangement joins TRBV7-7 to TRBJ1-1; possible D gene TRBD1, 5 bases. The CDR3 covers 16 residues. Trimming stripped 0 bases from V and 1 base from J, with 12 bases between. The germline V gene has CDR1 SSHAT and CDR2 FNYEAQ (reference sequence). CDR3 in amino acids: CASSLAGQGKNTEAFF. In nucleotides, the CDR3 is TGTGCCAGCAGCTTAGCGGGCCAGGGAAAGAACACTGAAGCTTTCTTT.

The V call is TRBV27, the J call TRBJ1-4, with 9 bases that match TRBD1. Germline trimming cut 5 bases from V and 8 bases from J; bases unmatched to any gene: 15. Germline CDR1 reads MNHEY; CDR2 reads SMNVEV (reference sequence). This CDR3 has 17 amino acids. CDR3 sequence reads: CASSDRTGAGVDEKLFF. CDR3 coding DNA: TGTGCCAGCAGTGACCGGACAGGGGCTGGGGTGGACGAAAAACTGTTTTTT. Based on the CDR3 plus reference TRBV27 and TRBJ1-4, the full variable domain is EAQVTQNPRYLITVTGKKLTVTCSQNMNHEYMSWYRQDPGLGLRQIYYSMNVEVTDKGDVPEGYKVSRKEKRNFPLILESPSPNQTSLYFCASSDRTGAGVDEKLFFGSGTQLSVL.

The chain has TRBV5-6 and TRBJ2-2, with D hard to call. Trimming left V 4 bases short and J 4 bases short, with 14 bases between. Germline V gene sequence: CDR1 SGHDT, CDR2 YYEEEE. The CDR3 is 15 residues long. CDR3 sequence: CASSPVRVSTGELFF. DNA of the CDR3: TGTGCCAGCAGCCCGGTTCGCGTGAGCACCGGGGAGCTGTTTTTT.

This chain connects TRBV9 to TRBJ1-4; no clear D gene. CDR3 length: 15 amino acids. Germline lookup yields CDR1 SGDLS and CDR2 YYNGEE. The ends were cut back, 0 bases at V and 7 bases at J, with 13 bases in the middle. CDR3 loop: CASSVGGGFGEKLFF. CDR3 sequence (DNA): TGTGCCAGCAGCGTAGGGGGTGGGTTCGGTGAAAAACTGTTTTTT.